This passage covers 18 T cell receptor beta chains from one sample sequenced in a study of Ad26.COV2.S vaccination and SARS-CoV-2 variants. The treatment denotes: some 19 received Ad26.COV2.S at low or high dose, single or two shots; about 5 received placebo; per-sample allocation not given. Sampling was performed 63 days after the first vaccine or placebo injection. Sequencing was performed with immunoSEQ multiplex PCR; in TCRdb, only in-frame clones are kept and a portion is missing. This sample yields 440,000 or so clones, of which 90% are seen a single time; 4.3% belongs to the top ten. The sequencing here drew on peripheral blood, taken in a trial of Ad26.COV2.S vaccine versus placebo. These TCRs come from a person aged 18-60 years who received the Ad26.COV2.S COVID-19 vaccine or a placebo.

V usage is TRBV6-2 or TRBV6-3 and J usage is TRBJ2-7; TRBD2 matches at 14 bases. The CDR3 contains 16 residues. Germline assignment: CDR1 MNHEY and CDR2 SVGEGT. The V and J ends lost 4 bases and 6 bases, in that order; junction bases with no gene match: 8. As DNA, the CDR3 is TGTGCCAGCAGTTTTCCCACGGGACTAGCGGGAGCCGAGCAGTACTTC. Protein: CASSFPTGLAGAEQYF.

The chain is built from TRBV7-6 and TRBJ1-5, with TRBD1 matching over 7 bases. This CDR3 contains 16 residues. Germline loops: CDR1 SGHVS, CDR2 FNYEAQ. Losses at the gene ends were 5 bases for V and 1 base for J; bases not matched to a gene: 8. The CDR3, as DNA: TGTGCCAGCAGCCTCGGCCCAGGGGGGAGCAATCAGCCCCAGCATTTT. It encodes CASSLGPGGSNQPQHF.

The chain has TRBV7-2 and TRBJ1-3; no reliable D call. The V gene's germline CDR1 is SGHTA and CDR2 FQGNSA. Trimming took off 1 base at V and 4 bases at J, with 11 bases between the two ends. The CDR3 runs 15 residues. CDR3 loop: CASSLDGSTGNTIYF. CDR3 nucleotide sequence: TGTGCCAGCAGCTTAGACGGTAGTACCGGAAACACCATATATTTT. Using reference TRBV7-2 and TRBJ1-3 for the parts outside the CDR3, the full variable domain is GAGVSQSPSNKVTEKGKDVELRCDPISGHTALYWYRQSLGQGLEFLIYFQGNSAPDKSGLPSDRFSAERTGGSVSTLTIQRTQQEDSAVYLCASSLDGSTGNTIYFGEGSWLTVV.

CDR3 DNA sequence: TGTGCCTGGAGTGTAAAGCGGCGGGACAGGGGACTTTATGGGGCCAACGTCCTGACTTTC. Translated, it gives CAWSVKRRDRGLYGANVLTF. The V call is TRBV30, the J call TRBJ2-6, with 10 bases matching TRBD1. CDR3 length equals 20 residues. Germline CDR1 GTSNPN, CDR2 SVGIG (reference sequence). V lost 0 bases, J lost 3 bases, and 14 bases stayed unmatched.

This CDR3 is CSVEAVEGATEAFF. In DNA, the CDR3 is TGCAGCGTTGAAGCGGTCGAGGGCGCGACTGAAGCTTTCTTT. The chain links TRBV29-1 to TRBJ1-1; D is ambiguous. V was clipped by 1 base and J by 5 bases, with 14 bases between them. The length of the CDR3 is 14 residues. The germline V gene has CDR1 SQVTM and CDR2 ANQGSEA.

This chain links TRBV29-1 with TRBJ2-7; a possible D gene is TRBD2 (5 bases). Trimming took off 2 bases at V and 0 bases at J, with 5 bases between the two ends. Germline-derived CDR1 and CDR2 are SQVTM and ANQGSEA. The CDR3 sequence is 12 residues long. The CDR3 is CSVETSSYEQYF. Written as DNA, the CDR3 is TGCAGCGTTGAAACTAGCTCCTACGAGCAGTACTTC.

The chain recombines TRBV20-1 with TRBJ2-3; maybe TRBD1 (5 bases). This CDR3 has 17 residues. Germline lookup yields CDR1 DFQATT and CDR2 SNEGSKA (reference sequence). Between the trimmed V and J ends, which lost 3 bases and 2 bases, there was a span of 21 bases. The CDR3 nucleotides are TGCAGTGCTAGTCAAACTCTAGGGCGACAGCCCACAGATACGCAGTATTTT. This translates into CSASQTLGRQPTDTQYF.

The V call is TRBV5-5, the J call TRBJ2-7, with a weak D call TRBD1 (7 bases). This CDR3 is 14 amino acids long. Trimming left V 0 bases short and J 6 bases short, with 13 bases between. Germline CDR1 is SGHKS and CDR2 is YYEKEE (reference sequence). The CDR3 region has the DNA TGTGCCAGCAGCTTGGTTGGAGGGGGCTTCGAGCAGTACTTC. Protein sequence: CASSLVGGGFEQYF.

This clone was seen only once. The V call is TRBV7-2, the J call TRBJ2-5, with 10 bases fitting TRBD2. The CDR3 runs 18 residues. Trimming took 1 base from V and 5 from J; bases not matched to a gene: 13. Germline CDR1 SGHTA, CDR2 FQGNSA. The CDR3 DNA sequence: TGTGCCAGCAGCTTAGTTTCAGCGGGAGGGCCTATTTTGGAGACCCAGTACTTC. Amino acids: CASSLVSAGGPILETQYF.

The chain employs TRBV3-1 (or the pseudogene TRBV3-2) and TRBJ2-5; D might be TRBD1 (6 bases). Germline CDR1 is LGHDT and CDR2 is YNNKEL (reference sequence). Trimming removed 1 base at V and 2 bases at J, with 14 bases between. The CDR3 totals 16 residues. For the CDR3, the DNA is TGTGCCAGCAGCCAAGGCCGGACAGAGATACAAGAGACCCAGTACTTC. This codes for CASSQGRTEIQETQYF.

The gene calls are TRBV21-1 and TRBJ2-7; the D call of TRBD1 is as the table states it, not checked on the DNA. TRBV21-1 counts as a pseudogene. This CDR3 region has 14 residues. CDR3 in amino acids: CASSKVGGGYEQYF. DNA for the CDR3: TGTGCCAGCAGCAAAGTAGGGGGTGGCTACGAGCAGTACTTC.

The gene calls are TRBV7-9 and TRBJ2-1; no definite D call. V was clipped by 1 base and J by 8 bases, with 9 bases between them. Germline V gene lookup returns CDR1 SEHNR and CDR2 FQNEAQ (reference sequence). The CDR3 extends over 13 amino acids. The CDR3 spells CASSLEVRDEQFF. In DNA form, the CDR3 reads TGTGCCAGCAGCTTAGAGGTTAGGGATGAGCAGTTCTTC.

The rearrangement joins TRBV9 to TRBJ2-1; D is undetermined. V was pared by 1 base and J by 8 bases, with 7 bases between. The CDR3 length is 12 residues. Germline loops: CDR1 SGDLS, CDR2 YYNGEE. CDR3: CASSVMEYEQFF. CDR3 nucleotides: TGTGCCAGCAGCGTAATGGAGTATGAGCAGTTCTTC. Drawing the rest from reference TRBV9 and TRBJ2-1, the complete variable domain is DSGVTQTPKHLITATGQRVTLRCSPRSGDLSVYWYQQSLDQGLQFLIQYYNGEERAKGNILERFSAQQFPDLHSELNLSSLELGDSALYFCASSVMEYEQFFGPGTRLTVL.

The CDR3, as DNA: TGTGCCAGCAGCCCCGGGTCGGTAACTTCACCCCTCCACTTT. Its protein is CASSPGSVTSPLHF. J is TRBJ1-6 and V is TRBV9; D unresolved. V lost 4 bases, J lost 9 bases, and 14 bases lay in between. This CDR3 has 14 amino acids. In germline, CDR1 is SGDLS, CDR2 YYNGEE.

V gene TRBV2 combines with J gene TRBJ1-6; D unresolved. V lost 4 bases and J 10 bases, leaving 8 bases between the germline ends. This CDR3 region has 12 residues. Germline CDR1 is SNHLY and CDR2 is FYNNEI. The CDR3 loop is CASSGGRSPLHF. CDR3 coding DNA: TGTGCCAGCAGTGGCGGCCGATCACCCCTCCACTTT.

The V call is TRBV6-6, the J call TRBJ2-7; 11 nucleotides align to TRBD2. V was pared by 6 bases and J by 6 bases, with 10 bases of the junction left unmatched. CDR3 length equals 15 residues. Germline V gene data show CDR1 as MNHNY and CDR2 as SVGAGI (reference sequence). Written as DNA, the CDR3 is TGTGCCAGCAGGACTCGACTAGCGGGACTGGGCGAGCAGTACTTC. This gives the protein CASRTRLAGLGEQYF.

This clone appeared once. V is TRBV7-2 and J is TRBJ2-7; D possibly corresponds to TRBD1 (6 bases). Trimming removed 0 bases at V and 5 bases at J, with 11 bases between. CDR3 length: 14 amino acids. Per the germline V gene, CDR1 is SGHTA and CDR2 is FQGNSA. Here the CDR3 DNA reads TGTGCCAGCAGCTTAGCGGCAGGGGACGACGAGCAGTACTTC. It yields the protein CASSLAAGDDEQYF.

The CDR3 spells CASSFQLEGNNSPLHF. CDR3 DNA: TGTGCCAGCAGTTTCCAGTTAGAAGGCAATAATTCACCCCTCCACTTT. The chain employs TRBV27 and TRBJ1-6; D is undetermined. V dropped 3 bases and J dropped 5 bases, with 14 bases sitting between them. Germline CDR1 reads MNHEY; CDR2 reads SMNVEV (reference sequence). This CDR3 has 16 amino acids.